The clone carrying this TCR beta chain was seen just once. Sequencing was performed with immunoSEQ multiplex PCR; in TCRdb, only in-frame clones are kept and a portion is missing. Of tens of thousands of clones in the sample, approximately 95% are singletons; the top ten hold roughly 10%. Trimming took off 3 bases at V and 0 bases at J, with 9 bases between the two ends. Germline V gives CDR1 SGHTA, CDR2 FQGNSA. The CDR3 consists of 15 residues. Source material: PBMCs. The TCR sequence derives from a man in his forties with rheumatoid arthritis. V is TRBV7-2 and J is TRBJ2-1; no clear D. CDR3 bases: TGTGCCAGCAGCTTGCAGGTTACCTCCTACAATGAGCAGTTCTTC. Translating gives CASSLQVTSYNEQFF.